This TCR beta chain is drawn from a study of control samples from healthy donors and cancer patients. The V gene's germline CDR1 is MGHRA and CDR2 YSYEKL. Germline trimming cut 5 bases from V and 2 bases from J; bases unmatched to any gene: 6. The CDR3 spans 15 residues. This clone was seen once. TCRdb keeps only in-frame clones here, not all; method: immunoSEQ multiplex PCR. The sample holds under 85,000 clones; around 84% are singletons and the top ten take about 3%. The chain is built from TRBV4-1 and TRBJ2-1; 7 bases line up with TRBD1. Sequenced sample: PBMCs. The receptor comes from a woman aged 45 to 65 with lung cancer. CDR3: CASSRDRDTYNEQFF. DNA for the CDR3: TGCGCCAGCAGCAGAGACAGGGATACCTACAATGAGCAGTTCTTC.